This TCR beta chain was found in a study of T-cell reconstitution after alpha-beta-depleted transplantation in children. V was pared by 5 bases and J by 2 bases, with 16 bases of the junction left unmatched. This CDR3 has 17 amino acids. Germline CDR1 and CDR2: DFQATT and SNEGSKA (reference sequence). This clonotype was recorded a few times. For TCRbeta, the library was prepared with unique molecular identifiers. TCRdb re-derived calls from the PCR reads in MiXCR, one entry per CDR3 protein. The sample has hundreds of thousands of distinct CDR3 sequences, around 12% seen once; the top ten hold 0.65% to 0.9%.

V usage is TRBV20-1 and J usage is TRBJ2-3; 7 bases match TRBD1. This clonotype was obtained from a girl aged 2 to 9 with congenital amegakaryocytic thrombocytopenia, due to receive a stem cell transplant. The sample here was PBMCs, taken before TCRalphabeta/CD19-depleted stem cell transplant. CDR3 sequence (DNA): TGCAGTGCTGGAGGTGCGACAGGGCCAGGATCCACAGATACGCAGTATTTT. Protein sequence: CSAGGATGPGSTDTQYF.